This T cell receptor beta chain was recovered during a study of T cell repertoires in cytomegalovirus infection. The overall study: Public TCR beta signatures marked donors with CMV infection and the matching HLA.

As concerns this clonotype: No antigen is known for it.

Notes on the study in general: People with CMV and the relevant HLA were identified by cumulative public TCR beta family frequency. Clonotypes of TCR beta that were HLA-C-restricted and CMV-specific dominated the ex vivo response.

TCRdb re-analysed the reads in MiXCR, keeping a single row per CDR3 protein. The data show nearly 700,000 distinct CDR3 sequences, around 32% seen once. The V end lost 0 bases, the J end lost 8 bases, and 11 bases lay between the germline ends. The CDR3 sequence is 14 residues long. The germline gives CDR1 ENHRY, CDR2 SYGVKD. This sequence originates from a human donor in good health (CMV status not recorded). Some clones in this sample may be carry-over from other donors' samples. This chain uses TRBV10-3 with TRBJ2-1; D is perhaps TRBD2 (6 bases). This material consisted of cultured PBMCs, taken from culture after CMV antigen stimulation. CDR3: CAISESVGGDEQFF. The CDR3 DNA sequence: TGTGCCATCAGTGAGTCCGTCGGAGGGGATGAGCAGTTCTTC.